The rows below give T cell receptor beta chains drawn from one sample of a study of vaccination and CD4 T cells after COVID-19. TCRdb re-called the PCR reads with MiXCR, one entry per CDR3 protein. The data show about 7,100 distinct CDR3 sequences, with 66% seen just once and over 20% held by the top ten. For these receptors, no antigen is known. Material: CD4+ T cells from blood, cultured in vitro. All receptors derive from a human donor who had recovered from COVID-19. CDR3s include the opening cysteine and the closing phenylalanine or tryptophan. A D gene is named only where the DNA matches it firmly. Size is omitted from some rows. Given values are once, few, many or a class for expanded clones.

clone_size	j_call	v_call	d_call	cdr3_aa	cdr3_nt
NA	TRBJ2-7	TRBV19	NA	CASSAGSYEQYF	TGTGCCAGTAGTGCCGGTTCCTACGAGCAGTACTTC
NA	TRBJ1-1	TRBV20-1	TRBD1	CSARDRRTGNTEAFF	TGCAGTGCTAGAGATCGCCGGACAGGGAACACTGAAGCTTTCTTT
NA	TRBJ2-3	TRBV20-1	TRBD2	CSARDWSGVVDTQYF	TGCAGTGCTAGAGATTGGAGCGGGGTAGTTGATACGCAGTATTTT
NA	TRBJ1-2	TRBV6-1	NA	CASSEVGGLWGNYGYTF	TGTGCCAGCAGTGAAGTTGGGGGGCTTTGGGGGAACTATGGCTACACCTTC
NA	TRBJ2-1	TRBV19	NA	CASNEGLGDEQFF	TGTGCCAGTAACGAGGGGCTGGGGGATGAGCAGTTCTTC
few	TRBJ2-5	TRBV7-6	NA	CASSLTGSGETQYF	TGTGCCAGCAGCCTCACAGGGTCTGGGGAGACCCAGTACTTC
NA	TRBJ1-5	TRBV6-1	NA	CASSESGPRDNQPQHF	TGTGCCAGCAGTGAATCGGGACCACGGGACAATCAGCCCCAGCATTTT
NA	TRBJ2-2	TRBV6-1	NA	CASRGNGGAGELFF	TGTGCCAGCAGGGGGAACGGGGGAGCCGGGGAGCTGTTTTTT
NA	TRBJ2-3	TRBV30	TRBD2	CAWSLAGFTDTQYF	TGTGCCTGGAGCTTAGCGGGTTTCACAGATACGCAGTATTTT
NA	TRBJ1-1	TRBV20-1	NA	CSARGDRDNTEAFF	TGCAGTGCTAGAGGAGACAGAGATAACACTGAAGCTTTCTTT
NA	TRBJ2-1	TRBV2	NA	CASRVSYNEQFF	TGTGCCAGCAGAGTATCCTACAATGAGCAGTTCTTC
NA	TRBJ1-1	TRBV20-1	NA	CSARGQQLAEAFF	TGCAGTGCCCGGGGACAACAGCTCGCTGAAGCTTTCTTT
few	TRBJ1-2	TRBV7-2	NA	CASSLGGYGYTF	TGTGCCAGCAGCTTAGGGGGTTATGGCTACACCTTC
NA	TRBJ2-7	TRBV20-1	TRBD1	CSASSSWDRDYEQYF	TGCAGTGCTAGTAGTTCGTGGGACAGGGACTACGAGCAGTACTTC
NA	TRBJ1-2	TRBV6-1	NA	CASSDHDGYTF	TGTGCCAGCAGTGACCACGATGGCTACACCTTC
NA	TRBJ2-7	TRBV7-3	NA	CASSLIGTPRLHSYEQYF	TGTGCCAGCAGCTTAATTGGGACGCCTAGACTCCACTCCTACGAGCAGTACTTC
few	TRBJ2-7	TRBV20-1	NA	CSARDRTEQYF	TGCAGTGCTAGAGATCGGACGGAGCAGTACTTC
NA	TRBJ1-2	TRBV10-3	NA	CAIQDGVTEVGYTF	TGTGCCATACAGGACGGGGTAACGGAGGTTGGCTACACCTTC
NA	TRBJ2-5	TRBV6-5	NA	CASSYSAQETQYF	TGTGCCAGCAGTTACTCGGCCCAAGAGACCCAGTACTTC
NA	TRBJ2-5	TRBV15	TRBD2	CATSIGRTSGSETQYF	TGTGCCACCAGCATCGGGAGAACTAGCGGGAGTGAGACCCAGTACTTC
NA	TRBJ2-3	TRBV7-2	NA	CASSLLLRTDTQYF	TGTGCCAGCAGCTTACTCCTCCGCACAGATACGCAGTATTTT
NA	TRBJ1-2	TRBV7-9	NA	CASTPHSGQIYGYTF	TGTGCCAGCACCCCCCACTCAGGACAGATCTATGGCTACACCTTC
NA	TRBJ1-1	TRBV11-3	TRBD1	CASSPQGASATEAFF	TGTGCCAGCAGCCCCCAGGGGGCTTCCGCCACTGAAGCTTTCTTT
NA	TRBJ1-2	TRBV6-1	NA	CASSEFSYGYTF	TGTGCCAGCAGTGAATTCAGCTATGGCTACACCTTC
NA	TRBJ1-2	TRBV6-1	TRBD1	CASSELPGQENYGYTF	TGTGCCAGCAGTGAACTCCCGGGACAGGAGAACTATGGCTACACCTTC
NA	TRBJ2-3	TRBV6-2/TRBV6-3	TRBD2	CASTLLAGITDTQYF	TGTGCCAGCACCCTACTAGCGGGAATCACAGATACGCAGTATTTT
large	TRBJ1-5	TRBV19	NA	CASSIDQGTQHF	TGTGCCAGTAGTATAGATCAAGGAACCCAGCATTTT
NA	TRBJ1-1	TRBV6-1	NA	CASRDSDLNTEAFF	TGTGCCAGCAGGGACAGTGACCTGAACACTGAAGCTTTCTTT
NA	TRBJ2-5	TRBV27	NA	CASSFTSRRSLETQYF	TGTGCCAGCAGTTTTACTAGCAGGAGGTCGCTGGAGACCCAGTACTTC
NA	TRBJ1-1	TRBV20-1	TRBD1	CSALQGAGTEAFF	TGCAGTGCACTACAGGGGGCTGGCACTGAAGCTTTCTTT
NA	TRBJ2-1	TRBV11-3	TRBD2	CASSPMGAGGTSYNEQFF	TGTGCCAGCAGCCCAATGGGAGCGGGAGGTACCTCCTACAATGAGCAGTTCTTC
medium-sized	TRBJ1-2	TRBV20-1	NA	CSASSGRYTF	TGCAGTGCTAGCTCTGGGAGGTACACCTTC
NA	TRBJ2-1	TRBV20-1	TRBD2	CSASRRGGYNEQFF	TGCAGTGCTAGTCGGCGGGGGGGGTACAATGAGCAGTTCTTC